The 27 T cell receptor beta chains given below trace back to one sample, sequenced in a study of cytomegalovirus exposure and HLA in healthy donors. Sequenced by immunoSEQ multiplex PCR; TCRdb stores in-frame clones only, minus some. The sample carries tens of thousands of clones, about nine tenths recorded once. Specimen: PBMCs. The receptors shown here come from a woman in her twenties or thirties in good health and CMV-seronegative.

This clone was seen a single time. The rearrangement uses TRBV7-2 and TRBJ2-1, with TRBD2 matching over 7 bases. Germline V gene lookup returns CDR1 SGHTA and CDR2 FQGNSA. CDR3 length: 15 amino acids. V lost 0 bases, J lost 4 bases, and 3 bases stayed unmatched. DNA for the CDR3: TGTGCCAGCAGCTTAGCACCTAGCGGATACAATGAGCAGTTCTTC. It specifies CASSLAPSGYNEQFF. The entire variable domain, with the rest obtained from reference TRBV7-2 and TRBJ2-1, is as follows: GAGVSQSPSNKVTEKGKDVELRCDPISGHTALYWYRQSLGQGLEFLIYFQGNSAPDKSGLPSDRFSAERTGGSVSTLTIQRTQQEDSAVYLCASSLAPSGYNEQFFGPGTRLTVL.

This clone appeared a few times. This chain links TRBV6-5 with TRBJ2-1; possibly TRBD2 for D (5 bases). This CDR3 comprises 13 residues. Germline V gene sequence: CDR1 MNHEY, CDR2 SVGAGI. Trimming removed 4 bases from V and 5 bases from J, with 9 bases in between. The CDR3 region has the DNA TGTGCCAGCAGTTCGGACTGGGACAATGAGCAGTTCTTC. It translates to CASSSDWDNEQFF.

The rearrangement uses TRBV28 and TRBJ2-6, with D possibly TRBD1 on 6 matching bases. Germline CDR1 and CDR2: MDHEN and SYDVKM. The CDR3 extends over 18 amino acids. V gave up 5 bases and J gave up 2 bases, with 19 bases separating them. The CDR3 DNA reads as TGTGCCAGCAGTCCCACGACAGGAATTGGGCCTGGGGCCAACGTCCTGACTTTC. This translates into CASSPTTGIGPGANVLTF. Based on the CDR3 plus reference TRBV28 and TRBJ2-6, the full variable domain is DVKVTQSSRYLVKRTGEKVFLECVQDMDHENMFWYRQDPGLGLRLIYFSYDVKMKEKGDIPEGYSVSREKKERFSLILESASTNQTSMYLCASSPTTGIGPGANVLTFGAGSRLTVL.

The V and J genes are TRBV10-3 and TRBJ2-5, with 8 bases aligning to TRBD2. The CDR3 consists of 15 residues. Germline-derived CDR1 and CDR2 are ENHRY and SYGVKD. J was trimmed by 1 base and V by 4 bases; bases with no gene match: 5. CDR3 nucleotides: TGTGCCATCAGTGTGGCTAGCGGGCCCCAAGAGACCCAGTACTTC. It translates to CAISVASGPQETQYF.

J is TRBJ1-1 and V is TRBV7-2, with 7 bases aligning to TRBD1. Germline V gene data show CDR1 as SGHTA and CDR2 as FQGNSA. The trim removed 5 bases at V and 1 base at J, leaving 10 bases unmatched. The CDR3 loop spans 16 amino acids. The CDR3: CASSPRTGRGNTEAFF. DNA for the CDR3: TGTGCCAGCAGCCCCCGGACAGGCCGGGGGAACACTGAAGCTTTCTTT.

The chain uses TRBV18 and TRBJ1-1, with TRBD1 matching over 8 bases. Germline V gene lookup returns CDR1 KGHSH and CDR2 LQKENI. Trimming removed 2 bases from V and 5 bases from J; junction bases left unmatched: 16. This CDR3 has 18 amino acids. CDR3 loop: CASSPIEWGDRGETEAFF. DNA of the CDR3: TGTGCCAGCTCACCAATAGAGTGGGGAGACAGGGGTGAGACTGAAGCTTTCTTT. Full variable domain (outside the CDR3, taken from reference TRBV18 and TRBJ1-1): NAGVMQNPRHLVRRRGQEARLRCSPMKGHSHVYWYRQLPEEGLKFMVYLQKENIIDESGMPKERFSAEFPKEGPSILRIQQVVRGDSAAYFCASSPIEWGDRGETEAFFGQGTRLTVV.

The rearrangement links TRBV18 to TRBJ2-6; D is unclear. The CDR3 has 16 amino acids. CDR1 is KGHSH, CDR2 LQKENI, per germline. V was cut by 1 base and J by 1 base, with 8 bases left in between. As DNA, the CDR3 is TGTGCCAGCTCACCACTAACAGCTTCTGGGGCCAACGTCCTGACTTTC. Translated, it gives CASSPLTASGANVLTF.

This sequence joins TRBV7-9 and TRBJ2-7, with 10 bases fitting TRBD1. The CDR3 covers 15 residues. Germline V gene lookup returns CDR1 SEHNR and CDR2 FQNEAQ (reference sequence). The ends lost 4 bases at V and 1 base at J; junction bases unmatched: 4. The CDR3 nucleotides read TGTGCCAGCAGCTCAGACAGGGGGCTATCCTACGAGCAGTACTTC. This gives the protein CASSSDRGLSYEQYF.

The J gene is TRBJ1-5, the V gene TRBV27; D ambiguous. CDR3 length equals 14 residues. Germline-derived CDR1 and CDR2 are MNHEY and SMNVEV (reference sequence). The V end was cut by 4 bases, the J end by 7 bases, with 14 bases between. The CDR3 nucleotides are TGTGCCAGCAGTTCACCTACCCGCGGACAGCCCCAGCATTTT. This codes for CASSSPTRGQPQHF.

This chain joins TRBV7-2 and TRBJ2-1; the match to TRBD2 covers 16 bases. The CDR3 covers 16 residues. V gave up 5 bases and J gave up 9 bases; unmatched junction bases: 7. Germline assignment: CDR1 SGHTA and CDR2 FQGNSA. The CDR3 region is CASSEPGLAGGGEQFF. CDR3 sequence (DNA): TGTGCCAGCAGCGAACCGGGACTAGCGGGAGGGGGTGAGCAGTTCTTC. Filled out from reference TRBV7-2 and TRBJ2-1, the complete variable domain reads GAGVSQSPSNKVTEKGKDVELRCDPISGHTALYWYRQSLGQGLEFLIYFQGNSAPDKSGLPSDRFSAERTGGSVSTLTIQRTQQEDSAVYLCASSEPGLAGGGEQFFGPGTRLTVL.

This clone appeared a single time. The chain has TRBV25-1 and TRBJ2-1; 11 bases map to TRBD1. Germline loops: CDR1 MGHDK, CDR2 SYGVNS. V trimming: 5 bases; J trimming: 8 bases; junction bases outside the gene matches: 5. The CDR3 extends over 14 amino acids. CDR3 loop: CASSRTGGRDEQFF. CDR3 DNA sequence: TGTGCCAGCAGTAGGACAGGGGGCCGGGATGAGCAGTTCTTC.

The CDR3 coding sequence is TGTGCCTGGAGTCACACAGAGACCCAGTACTTC. Protein product: CAWSHTETQYF. This chain links TRBV30 with TRBJ2-5; the D is unclear. The ends were cut back, 2 bases at V and 4 bases at J, with 5 bases in the middle. This CDR3 has 11 amino acids. Per germline, CDR1 GTSNPN and CDR2 SVGIG (reference sequence).

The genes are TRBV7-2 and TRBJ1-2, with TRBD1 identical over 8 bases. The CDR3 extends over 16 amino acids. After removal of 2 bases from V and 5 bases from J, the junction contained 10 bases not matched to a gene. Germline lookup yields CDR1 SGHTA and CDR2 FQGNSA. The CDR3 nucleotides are TGTGCCAGCAGCTTACAGAACCTTAGGACAGGGTATGGCTACACCTTC. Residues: CASSLQNLRTGYGYTF.

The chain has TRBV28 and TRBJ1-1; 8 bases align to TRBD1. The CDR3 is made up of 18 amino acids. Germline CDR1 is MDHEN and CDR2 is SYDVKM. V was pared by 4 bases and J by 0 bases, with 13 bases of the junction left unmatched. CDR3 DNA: TGTGCCAGCAGTTCCTCGACCTGGACAGGGTCCATGAACACTGAAGCTTTCTTT. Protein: CASSSSTWTGSMNTEAFF.

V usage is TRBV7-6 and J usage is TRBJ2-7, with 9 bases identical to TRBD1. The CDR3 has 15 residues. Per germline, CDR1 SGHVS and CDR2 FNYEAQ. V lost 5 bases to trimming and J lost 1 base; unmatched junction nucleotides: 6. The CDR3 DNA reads TGTGCCAGCAGCCCAGAGACAGGGGGGTCCTACGAGCAGTACTTC. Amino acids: CASSPETGGSYEQYF.

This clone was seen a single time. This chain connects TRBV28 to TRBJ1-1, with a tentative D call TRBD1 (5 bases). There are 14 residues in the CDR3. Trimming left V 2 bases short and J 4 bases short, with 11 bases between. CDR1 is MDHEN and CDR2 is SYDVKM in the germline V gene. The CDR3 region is CASSLPGYGTEAFF. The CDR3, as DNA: TGTGCCAGCAGTTTACCAGGGTACGGCACTGAAGCTTTCTTT.

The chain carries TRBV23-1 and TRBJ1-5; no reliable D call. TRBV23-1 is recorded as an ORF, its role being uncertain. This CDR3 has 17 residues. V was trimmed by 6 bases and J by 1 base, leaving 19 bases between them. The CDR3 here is CASREEGYRVSNQPQHF. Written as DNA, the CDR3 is TGCGCCAGCAGGGAAGAGGGTTACCGGGTGAGCAATCAGCCCCAGCATTTT.

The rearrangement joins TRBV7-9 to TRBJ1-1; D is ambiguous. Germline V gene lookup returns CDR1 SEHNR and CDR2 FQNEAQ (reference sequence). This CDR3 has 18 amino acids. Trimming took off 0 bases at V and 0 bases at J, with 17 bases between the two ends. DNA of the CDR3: TGTGCCAGCAGCTTAGCTCTTAAGGCCACTAACATGAACACTGAAGCTTTCTTT. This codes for CASSLALKATNMNTEAFF.

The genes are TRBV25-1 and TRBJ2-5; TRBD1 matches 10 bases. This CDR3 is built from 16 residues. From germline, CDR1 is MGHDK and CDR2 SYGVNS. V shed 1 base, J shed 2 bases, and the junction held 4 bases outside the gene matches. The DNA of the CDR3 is TGTGCCAGCAGTGAATGGGGACAGGGGCTACAAGAGACCCAGTACTTC. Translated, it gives CASSEWGQGLQETQYF.

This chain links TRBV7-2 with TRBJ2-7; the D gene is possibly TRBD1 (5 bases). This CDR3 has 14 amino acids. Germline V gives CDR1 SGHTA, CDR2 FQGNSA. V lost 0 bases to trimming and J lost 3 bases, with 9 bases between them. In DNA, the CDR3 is TGTGCCAGCAGCTTAGCGCAGGGTTACTACGAGCAGTACTTC. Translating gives CASSLAQGYYEQYF.

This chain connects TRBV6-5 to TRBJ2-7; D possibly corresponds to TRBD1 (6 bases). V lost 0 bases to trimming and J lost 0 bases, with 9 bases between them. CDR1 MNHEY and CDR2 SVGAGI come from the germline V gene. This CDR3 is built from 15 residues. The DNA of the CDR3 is TGTGCCAGCAGTTACTCGGGGACACCCTCCTACGAGCAGTACTTC. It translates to CASSYSGTPSYEQYF.

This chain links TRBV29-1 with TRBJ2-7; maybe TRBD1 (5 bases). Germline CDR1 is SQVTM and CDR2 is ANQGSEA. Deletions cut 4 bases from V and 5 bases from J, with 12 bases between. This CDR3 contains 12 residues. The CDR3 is CSVGPGSNEQYF. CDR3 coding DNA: TGCAGCGTTGGGCCAGGGTCCAACGAGCAGTACTTC.

The CDR3 DNA is TGCGCCAGCCGGACACTGAACACCGGGGAGCTGTTTTTT. This codes for CASRTLNTGELFF. V gene TRBV10-1 combines with J gene TRBJ2-2; D perhaps matches TRBD1 (5 bases). CDR1 and CDR2 (germline): WNHNN, SYGVQD (reference sequence). The CDR3 is made up of 13 amino acids. The ends were cut back, 8 bases at V and 1 base at J, with 8 bases in the middle.

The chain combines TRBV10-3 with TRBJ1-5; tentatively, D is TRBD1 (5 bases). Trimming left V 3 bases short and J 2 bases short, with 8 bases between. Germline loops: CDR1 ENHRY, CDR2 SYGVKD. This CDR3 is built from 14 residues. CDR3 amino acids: CAISDTQGNQPQHF. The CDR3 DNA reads TGTGCCATCAGTGATACACAGGGCAATCAGCCCCAGCATTTT.

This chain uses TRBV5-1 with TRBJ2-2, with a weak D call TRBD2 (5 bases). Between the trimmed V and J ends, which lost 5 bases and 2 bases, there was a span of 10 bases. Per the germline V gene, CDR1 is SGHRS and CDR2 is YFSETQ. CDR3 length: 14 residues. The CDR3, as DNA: TGCGCCAGCAGGTCAGCGGAAAACACCGGGGAGCTGTTTTTT. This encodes CASRSAENTGELFF.

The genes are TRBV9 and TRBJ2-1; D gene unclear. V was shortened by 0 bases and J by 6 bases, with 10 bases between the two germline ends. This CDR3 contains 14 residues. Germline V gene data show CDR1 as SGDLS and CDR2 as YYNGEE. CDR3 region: CASSVEDNLNEQFF. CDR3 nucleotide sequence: TGTGCCAGCAGCGTAGAAGACAATCTCAATGAGCAGTTCTTC.

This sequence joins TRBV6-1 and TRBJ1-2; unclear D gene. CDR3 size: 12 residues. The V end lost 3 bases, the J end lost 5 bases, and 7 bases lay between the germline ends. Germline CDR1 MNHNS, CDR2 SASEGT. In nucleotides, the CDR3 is TGTGCCAGCAGTGATACACCGTATGGCTACACCTTC. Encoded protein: CASSDTPYGYTF.